The entry that follows covers one T cell receptor (beta chain) sequence. The sample originates from a study of blood T cell repertoires in COVID-19. Study as a whole: T cells, B-cell-depleted T cells, or PBMCs provided the cDNA or gDNA that served as material.

Seattle patient enrollment occurred during active infection, with longitudinal follow-up thereafter. Original data processing: Amplifying reference gene primers gave estimates of nucleated cell counts. Clones were read by immunoSEQ multiplex PCR, and TCRdb kept only the in-frame ones, dropping some. V and J calls and clone size follow that table, whereas D and trimming were derived from the DNA. The top ten clones hold 6.3% of a sample with about 250,000 clones, about nine tenths of them seen once. The CDR3 loop spans 14 amino acids. Germline loops: CDR1 SEHNR, CDR2 FQNEAQ (reference sequence). Trimming stripped 5 bases from V and 5 bases from J, with 15 bases between.

This clonotype was obtained from a woman in her twenties or thirties with COVID-19, enrolled during active disease. The chain joins TRBV7-9 to TRBJ1-1; possible D gene TRBD1, 5 bases. Sequencing was done on a sample of peripheral blood. CDR3 sequence (DNA): TGTGCCAGCAGCCTAACGACCCGGGGGACTGAAGCTTTCTTT. Its translation is CASSLTTRGTEAFF.